The 24 T cell receptor beta chains presented below share a single source sample, sequenced in a study of control samples from healthy donors and cancer patients. Data came from immunoSEQ multiplex PCR; TCRdb stores just in-frame clones and leaves some out. The sample lists under 130,000 clones, about four fifths occurring once. The sample taken for sequencing was blood. These TCRs come from a woman between 50 and 59 years old in good health.

CDR3 in amino acids: CASRKTGGEAFF. CDR3 sequence (DNA): TGTGCCAGCAGGAAGACAGGGGGGGAAGCTTTCTTT. The rearrangement joins TRBV6-5 to TRBJ1-1, with TRBD1 identical over 9 bases. CDR1 and CDR2 from the germline V gene are MNHEY and SVGAGI. The V and J ends lost 6 bases and 8 bases, in that order; junction bases with no gene match: 4. The CDR3 totals 12 residues.

The V call is TRBV14, the J call TRBJ1-2; D gene ambiguous. V lost 2 bases to trimming and J lost 2 bases, with 6 bases between them. Germline V CDR1 and CDR2: SGHDN, FVKESK. This CDR3 contains 13 residues. CDR3 bases: TGTGCCAGCAGCCAATTTGTGAACTATGGCTACACCTTC. Translating gives CASSQFVNYGYTF. Based on the CDR3 plus reference TRBV14 and TRBJ1-2, the full variable domain is EAGVTQFPSHSVIEKGQTVTLRCDPISGHDNLYWYRRVMGKEIKFLLHFVKESKQDESGMPNNRFLAERTGGTYSTLKVQPAELEDSGVYFCASSQFVNYGYTFGSGTRLTVV.

The chain carries TRBV7-2 and TRBJ2-7; 9 nucleotides agree with TRBD1. The trim removed 0 bases at V and 6 bases at J, leaving 6 bases unmatched. The CDR3 spans 15 residues. Looked up from germline, CDR1 is SGHTA and CDR2 is FQGNSA. The CDR3 DNA reads as TGTGCCAGCAGCTTAGCTTTACAGGGGGCTGGCGAGCAGTACTTC. Protein sequence: CASSLALQGAGEQYF.

The J gene is TRBJ2-4, the V gene TRBV28; D unclear. The V end was cut by 5 bases, the J end by 8 bases, with 13 bases between. This CDR3 is built from 13 residues. Germline assignment: CDR1 MDHEN and CDR2 SYDVKM. The CDR3 DNA sequence: TGTGCCAGCAGTGGTGGGCACCCGTACATTCAGTACTTC. Translating gives CASSGGHPYIQYF.

This chain joins TRBV11-3 and TRBJ2-4; 7 bases line up with TRBD2. The V gene end was trimmed by 5 bases and the J gene end by 5 bases; junction bases not matched to a gene: 12. The CDR3 consists of 16 residues. Germline CDR1 reads SGHNT; CDR2 reads YENEEA. The CDR3 is CASSPWDRGEENIQYF. The CDR3 nucleotides read TGTGCCAGCAGCCCGTGGGATCGGGGGGAGGAAAACATTCAGTACTTC.

This chain connects TRBV19 to TRBJ2-5, with 14 bases lining up with TRBD2. The CDR3 covers 15 residues. J was trimmed by 4 bases and V by 6 bases; bases with no gene match: 4. Looked up from germline, CDR1 is LNHDA and CDR2 is SQIVND (reference sequence). The CDR3 DNA is TGTGCCAGTAGCGACGGACTAGCGGGGGGAGAGACCCAGTACTTC. This translates into CASSDGLAGGETQYF. The full variable domain, rest sourced from reference TRBV19 and TRBJ2-5, is DGGITQSPKYLFRKEGQNVTLSCEQNLNHDAMYWYRQDPGQGLRLIYYSQIVNDFQKGDIAEGYSVSREKKESFPLTVTSAQKNPTAFYLCASSDGLAGGETQYFGPGTRLLVL.

The CDR3, as DNA: TGTGCCAGTAGTATTGGTAGGCGGAACACCGGGGAGCTGTTTTTT. Translation: CASSIGRRNTGELFF. This chain links TRBV19 with TRBJ2-2; D is undetermined. This CDR3 has 15 amino acids. Germline CDR1 reads LNHDA; CDR2 reads SQIVND (reference sequence). Trimming pared 3 bases from V and 1 base from J, leaving 9 bases between.

The V gene is TRBV5-1, the J gene TRBJ1-6; 11 bases match TRBD1. V lost 0 bases, J lost 10 bases, and 3 bases stayed unmatched. From germline, CDR1 is SGHRS and CDR2 YFSETQ. The CDR3 sequence is 15 residues long. In DNA, the CDR3 is TGCGCCAGCAGCTTGGAAGGGACAGGGGGATCACCCCTCCACTTT. The encoded protein is CASSLEGTGGSPLHF. The complete variable domain, with remaining parts taken from reference TRBV5-1 and TRBJ1-6, reads KAGVTQTPRYLIKTRGQQVTLSCSPISGHRSVSWYQQTPGQGLQFLFEYFSETQRNKGNFPGRFSGRQFSNSRSEMNVSTLELGDSALYLCASSLEGTGGSPLHFGNGTRLTVT.

The chain recombines TRBV6-1 with TRBJ2-7, with TRBD1 matching over 9 bases. J lost 2 bases, V lost 1 base, and 3 bases had no gene match. This CDR3 comprises 15 residues. CDR1 MNHNS and CDR2 SASEGT come from the germline V gene. The CDR3 nucleotides are TGTGCCAGCAGTGAAGTGGGGACAGGGCCCTACGAGCAGTACTTC. It yields the protein CASSEVGTGPYEQYF.

CDR3 loop: CASSFGAAGAHEQYF. DNA of the CDR3: TGTGCCAGCAGCTTTGGGGCTGCAGGGGCCCACGAGCAGTACTTC. The genes are TRBV7-9 and TRBJ2-7; D possibly corresponds to TRBD1 (6 bases). Per the germline V gene, CDR1 is SEHNR and CDR2 is FQNEAQ (reference sequence). Trimming cost V 3 bases and J 5 bases, with 17 bases left between them. The CDR3 is made up of 15 amino acids.

This clone has only a few counts. DNA for the CDR3: TGTGCCAGCAGCTTAGCCCACGGACGTATGCTGGGCTACACCTTC. It codes for CASSLAHGRMLGYTF. This chain connects TRBV7-2 to TRBJ1-2; no firm D call. The CDR3 is 15 residues long. Per the germline V gene, CDR1 is SGHTA and CDR2 is FQGNSA. The V end lost 0 bases, the J end lost 8 bases, and 16 bases lay between the germline ends.

The rearrangement links TRBV9 to TRBJ2-3; unclear D gene. Trimming removed 0 bases at V and 1 base at J, with 9 bases between. The germline CDR1 and CDR2 sequences are SGDLS and YYNGEE. The CDR3 is 15 residues long. CDR3 protein: CASSVVSIGTDTQYF. DNA of the CDR3: TGTGCCAGCAGCGTAGTTAGTATAGGCACAGATACGCAGTATTTT.

The chain employs TRBV6-1 and TRBJ1-1; D remains ambiguous. CDR1 is MNHNS and CDR2 is SASEGT in the germline V gene. The CDR3 has 14 amino acids. V was pared by 3 bases and J by 0 bases, with 8 bases between. The CDR3 reads CASSDPSVNTEAFF. The CDR3 DNA sequence: TGTGCCAGCAGTGACCCCTCAGTGAACACTGAAGCTTTCTTT.

This chain links TRBV6-4 with TRBJ2-7; the match to TRBD1 covers 9 bases. Germline CDR1 reads MRHNA; CDR2 reads SNTAGT. The CDR3 has 16 residues. V lost 7 bases and J lost 3; bases outside the gene matches: 13. In DNA form, the CDR3 reads TGTGCCAGCATTAAAAACCGGGACAGGGCTTTCTACGAGCAGTACTTC. Amino acid sequence: CASIKNRDRAFYEQYF.

The gene calls are TRBV5-4 and TRBJ2-3; D might be TRBD2 (6 bases). This CDR3 spans 16 amino acids. Germline CDR1 is SGHNT and CDR2 is YYREEE (reference sequence). Trimming pared 3 bases from V and 2 bases from J, leaving 16 bases between. As DNA, the CDR3 is TGTGCCAGCAGCTCGAGACTAGAACCTAACACAGATACGCAGTATTTT. Protein sequence: CASSSRLEPNTDTQYF.

The rearrangement uses TRBV6-6 and TRBJ1-3; a possible D gene is TRBD1 (5 bases). V lost 2 bases and J lost 0, with 8 bases in between. This CDR3 region has 15 residues. Germline V lookup: CDR1 MNHNY, CDR2 SVGAGI (reference sequence). The CDR3 here is CASSYPRGSGNTIYF. Written as DNA, the CDR3 is TGTGCCAGCAGTTACCCGAGGGGCTCTGGAAACACCATATATTTT.

This clone appeared a single time. The genes are TRBV18 and TRBJ2-6; 10 bases match TRBD1. CDR3 length equals 18 residues. Germline V gene data show CDR1 as KGHSH and CDR2 as LQKENI. V shed 1 base, J shed 0 bases, and the junction held 3 bases outside the gene matches. This chain's CDR3 is CASSPRDRGPSGANVLTF. The CDR3 region has the DNA TGTGCCAGCTCACCACGGGACAGGGGCCCCTCTGGGGCCAACGTCCTGACTTTC.

The chain has TRBV6-2 or TRBV6-3 and TRBJ2-5; 10 bases line up with TRBD2. Unmatched junction bases numbered 9, after V lost 1 base and J lost 4 bases. This CDR3 contains 17 residues. Germline V gives CDR1 MNHEY, CDR2 SVGEGT. For the CDR3, the DNA is TGTGCCAGCAGTTACTTTATTTCTAGCGGGGGAGGAGAGACCCAGTACTTC. Amino acids: CASSYFISSGGGETQYF.

The chain carries TRBV6-2 or TRBV6-3 and TRBJ1-4; D not certain. Trimming cost V 2 bases and J 8 bases, with 12 bases left between them. Germline CDR1 and CDR2: MNHEY and SVGEGT. The CDR3 has 14 residues. The CDR3 sequence is CASSYQRTDEKLFF. The CDR3 DNA is TGTGCCAGCAGTTACCAACGAACGGACGAAAAACTGTTTTTT.

This chain joins TRBV7-9 and TRBJ2-7; 7 bases match TRBD2. This CDR3 has 12 residues. Germline CDR1 reads SEHNR; CDR2 reads FQNEAQ (reference sequence). The trim removed 7 bases at V and 4 bases at J, leaving 4 bases unmatched. The CDR3 sequence is CASTLGGYEQYF. CDR3 DNA sequence: TGTGCCAGCACCTTGGGAGGGTACGAGCAGTACTTC.

The chain carries TRBV6-5 and TRBJ1-1, with unresolved D. The germline V gene has CDR1 MNHEY and CDR2 SVGAGI. The CDR3 runs to 14 residues. V lost 2 bases to trimming and J lost 0 bases, with 7 bases between them. The DNA of the CDR3 is TGTGCCAGCAGTTACGGTTCTTTGAACACTGAAGCTTTCTTT. The encoded protein is CASSYGSLNTEAFF.

The chain uses TRBV18 and TRBJ1-4; D is possibly TRBD1 (6 bases). V was pared by 1 base and J by 8 bases, with 14 bases between. CDR3 length: 15 amino acids. Looked up from germline, CDR1 is KGHSH and CDR2 is LQKENI. The CDR3 spells CASSPHISGEEKLFF. CDR3 bases: TGTGCCAGCTCACCACATATCTCAGGGGAAGAAAAACTGTTTTTT.

The gene calls are TRBV6-2 or TRBV6-3 and TRBJ2-2; the D is unclear. Germline assignment: CDR1 MNHEY and CDR2 SVGEGT. V dropped 2 bases and J dropped 3 bases, with 7 bases sitting between them. There are 14 residues in the CDR3. The CDR3 here is CASSYELYTGELFF. The DNA for the CDR3 is TGTGCCAGCAGTTACGAATTATACACCGGGGAGCTGTTTTTT.

This clone appeared once. The DNA for the CDR3 is TGTGCCAGCAGTAAGGGCCAGGGCTCTGGAAACACCATATATTTT. Protein: CASSKGQGSGNTIYF. The chain recombines TRBV7-9 with TRBJ1-3; D is possibly TRBD1 (5 bases). CDR3 length equals 15 residues. V was trimmed by 6 bases and J by 0 bases, leaving 12 bases between them. Germline V gene data show CDR1 as SEHNR and CDR2 as FQNEAQ (reference sequence).